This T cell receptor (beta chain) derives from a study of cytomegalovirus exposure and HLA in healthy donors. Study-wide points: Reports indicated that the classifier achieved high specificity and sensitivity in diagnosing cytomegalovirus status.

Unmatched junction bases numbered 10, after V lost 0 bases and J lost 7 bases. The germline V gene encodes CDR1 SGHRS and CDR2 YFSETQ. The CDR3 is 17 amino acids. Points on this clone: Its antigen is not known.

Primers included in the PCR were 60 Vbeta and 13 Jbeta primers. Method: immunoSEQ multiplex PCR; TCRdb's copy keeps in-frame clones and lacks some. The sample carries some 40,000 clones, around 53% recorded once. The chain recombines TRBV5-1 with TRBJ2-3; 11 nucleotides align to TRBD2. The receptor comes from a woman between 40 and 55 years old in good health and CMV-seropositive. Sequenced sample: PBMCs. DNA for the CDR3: TGCGCCAGCAGCTTGGGTTACACTAGCGGGGGTCCGAATACGCAGTATTTT. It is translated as CASSLGYTSGGPNTQYF.